Listed here are 26 T cell receptor beta chains from one sample, sequenced in a study of metastatic and nonmetastatic thyroid tumors. TCRdb reanalyzed the PCR reads via MiXCR. This table has roughly 15,000 clones, approximately 30% appearing once. Nobody among the patients had been given any treatment before thyroid surgery. Sequencing input: tumor tissue. These receptors all come from a female donor with papillary thyroid cancer or a benign thyroid nodule (not recorded which). Some clones in this sample may be carry-over from other donors' samples.

This clone was detected ten times or more. This chain links TRBV11-1 with TRBJ2-3, with 10 bases lining up with TRBD1. V gave up 3 bases and J gave up 6 bases; unmatched junction bases: 6. This CDR3 has 15 residues. Germline V gene sequence: CDR1 SGHAT, CDR2 FQDESV (reference sequence). Written as DNA, the CDR3 is TGTGCCAGCAGCTTGGGGACAGGGGCGCTGGATACGCAGTATTTT. The encoded protein is CASSLGTGALDTQYF.

This clone was seen repeatedly, ten times or more. This chain joins TRBV12-5 and TRBJ2-2; TRBD1 aligns across 9 bases. With 2 bases clipped from V and 7 bases from J, the junction kept 5 bases outside the gene matches. The CDR3 consists of 15 residues. Germline CDR1 reads LGHNT; CDR2 reads FRNRAP. The CDR3 protein is CASGLTSTGGGELFF. The CDR3 coding sequence is TGTGCTAGTGGTTTGACTTCGACAGGGGGCGGGGAGCTGTTTTTT.

This clone was seen ten or more times. At the DNA level, this CDR3 is encoded by other sequences in the same sample as well. The gene calls are TRBV14 and TRBJ2-5; D is unresolved. The CDR3 extends over 15 amino acids. Trimming took off 0 bases at V and 0 bases at J, with 8 bases between the two ends. The germline V gene encodes CDR1 SGHDN and CDR2 FVKESK. The CDR3 DNA sequence: TGTGCCAGCAGCCAAGAGGGCCAGTACCAAGAGACCCAGTACTTC. Translating it yields CASSQEGQYQETQYF.

This clone is termed medium-sized. This sequence joins TRBV7-9 and TRBJ2-7; 11 bases agree with TRBD1. V trimming: 7 bases; J trimming: 3 bases; junction bases outside the gene matches: 5. This CDR3 has 14 residues. CDR1 is SEHNR and CDR2 is FQNEAQ in the germline V gene (reference sequence). CDR3 protein: CASIPGQGDYEQYF. The CDR3 bases are TGTGCCAGCATACCGGGACAGGGGGACTACGAGCAGTACTTC.

For this clone: Its ends do not fully match the called genes, so a read error is possible. The chain is built from TRBV7-6 and TRBJ2-7; D gene unclear. Germline V gene lookup returns CDR1 SGHVS and CDR2 FNYEAQ. This CDR3 spans 13 amino acids. The CDR3 is CASTLVPGWEQYF. CDR3 DNA: TGTGCCAGCACCTTAGTGCCTGGTTGGGAGCAGTACTTC. Full variable domain (remainder filled in from reference TRBV7-6 and TRBJ2-7): GAGVSQSPRYKVTKRGQDVALRCDPISGHVSLYWYRQALGQGPEFLTYFNYEAQQDKSGLPNDRFSAERPEGSISTLTIQRTEQRDSAMYRCASTLVPGWEQYFGPGTRLTVT.

This clone was counted between two and nine times. The conserved final phenylalanine or tryptophan is absent from the CDR3, which likely points to a read error. The chain joins TRBV10-1 to TRBJ2-1; D call uncertain. The CDR3 contains 13 residues. Trimming removed 0 bases at V and 9 bases at J, with 9 bases between. Germline-derived CDR1 and CDR2 are WNHNN and SYGVQD (reference sequence). The CDR3 region has the DNA TGCGCCAGCAGTGAGTCTCAGAGAGCTGAGCAGTTCTCC. Translating it yields CASSESQRAEQFS.

This clone was recorded once. This chain connects TRBV3-1 to TRBJ2-1; 7 bases map to TRBD1. J was trimmed by 3 bases and V by 1 base; bases with no gene match: 6. The CDR3 totals 16 residues. Germline loops: CDR1 LGHDT, CDR2 YNNKEL (reference sequence). CDR3 residues: CASSQVPQGYYNEQFF. The DNA of the CDR3 is TGTGCCAGCAGCCAAGTTCCACAGGGGTACTACAATGAGCAGTTCTTC.

In this sample, this clone turned up many times. In nucleotides, the CDR3 is TGTGCCAGCAGCCTCCGCCGGACTGGAGAAAACAATGAGCAGTTCTTC. Its translation is CASSLRRTGENNEQFF. The V and J genes are TRBV7-9 and TRBJ2-1, with D maybe TRBD2 (5 bases). This CDR3 is built from 16 residues. Germline V gene lookup returns CDR1 SEHNR and CDR2 FQNEAQ (reference sequence). Trimming took 5 bases from V and 5 from J, leaving 19 bases between them.

This clone is classed as large (0.1 to 1%). For the CDR3, the DNA is TGTGCCAGCAGCTTCGTCCACGAGCAGTACTTC. Amino acid sequence: CASSFVHEQYF. The chain carries TRBV7-2 and TRBJ2-7; D remains unclear. The CDR3 extends over 11 amino acids. CDR1 and CDR2 (germline): SGHTA, FQGNSA. Trimming stripped 3 bases from V and 5 bases from J, with 5 bases between.

At least ten counts were recorded for this clone. The V and J genes are TRBV6-1 and TRBJ1-2, with no clear D. CDR3 length: 13 amino acids. The V end was cut by 4 bases, the J end by 8 bases, with 14 bases between. Germline V lookup: CDR1 MNHNS, CDR2 SASEGT. CDR3 amino acids: CASSVSERYGYTF. The CDR3 coding sequence is TGTGCCAGCAGTGTCTCGGAGCGGTACGGCTACACCTTC.

This clone appeared many times. The V and J genes are TRBV7-8 and TRBJ2-2, with D uncertain. Germline CDR1 SGHVS, CDR2 FQNEAQ. This CDR3 contains 13 residues. Trimming pared 4 bases from V and 5 bases from J, leaving 8 bases between. The CDR3 is CASSSGHTGELFF. The CDR3 DNA reads TGTGCCAGCAGCTCCGGTCATACCGGGGAGCTGTTTTTT.

This clone came up many times. One base away lies a much larger clone, so this may be a sequencing read error. The V call is TRBV3-1, the J call TRBJ2-5, with TRBD2 matching over 11 bases. V trimming: 7 bases; J trimming: 3 bases; junction bases outside the gene matches: 4. The CDR3 contains 14 residues. The germline V gene has CDR1 LGHDT and CDR2 YNNKEL (reference sequence). The CDR3 is CASIPTSGKETQYF. CDR3 DNA sequence: TGTGCCAGCATCCCGACTAGCGGGAAAGAGACCCAGTACTTC.

This clone was recorded at least ten times. The rearrangement joins TRBV3-1 to TRBJ2-7; 12 nucleotides match TRBD2. The CDR3 totals 17 residues. Trimming took 0 bases from V and 4 from J; bases not matched to a gene: 7. The V gene's germline CDR1 is LGHDT and CDR2 YNNKEL (reference sequence). The CDR3 DNA sequence: TGTGCCAGCAGCCAAGAAGAGGGACTAGCGGGCCGATACGAGCAGTACTTC. Protein sequence: CASSQEEGLAGRYEQYF.

This clone was counted between two and nine times. J is TRBJ2-7 and V is TRBV7-9; no reliable D call. The CDR3 contains 11 residues. Per germline, CDR1 SEHNR and CDR2 FQNEAQ (reference sequence). Between the trimmed V and J ends, which lost 2 bases and 4 bases, there was a span of 3 bases. Here the CDR3 reads CASSLRYEQYF. CDR3 nucleotide sequence: TGTGCCAGCAGCTTAAGATACGAGCAGTACTTC.

The chain links TRBV20-1 to TRBJ1-2, with no clear D. Germline V gene sequence: CDR1 DFQATT, CDR2 SNEGSKA (reference sequence). The CDR3 runs to 15 residues. The V and J ends lost 5 bases and 1 base respectively, with 17 bases between them. CDR3 DNA: TGCAGTGCTCCTTCTTCGGGAGACGTTAACTATGGCTACACCTTC. Its translation is CSAPSSGDVNYGYTF.

This clone was found many times. The chain uses TRBV7-2 and TRBJ1-5, with TRBD1 matching 7 bases. CDR3 length equals 14 residues. Germline values: CDR1 SGHTA, CDR2 FQGNSA. After removal of 2 bases from V and 11 bases from J, the junction contained 9 bases not matched to a gene. CDR3 amino acids: CASSLRQGEGAQHF. The DNA of the CDR3 is TGTGCCAGCAGCTTACGACAGGGAGAGGGGGCCCAGCATTTT.

This clone was found many times. A much more abundant neighbour one base away suggests this may be a read error. The J gene is TRBJ1-5, the V gene TRBV19; D possibly corresponds to TRBD1 (5 bases). The CDR3 spans 15 residues. Germline V CDR1 and CDR2: LNHDA, SQIVND (reference sequence). Trimming cost V 6 bases and J 7 bases, with 19 bases left between them. The CDR3 nucleotides are TGTGCCAGTAGGGGCCTTGACAGTGAAAGCCAGCCCCAGCATTTT. It translates to CASRGLDSESQPQHF.

This clone was counted at least ten times. This same CDR3 is encoded by further DNA sequences in the sample. The chain joins TRBV9 to TRBJ2-1; D is undetermined. This CDR3 spans 15 amino acids. The V and J ends lost 0 bases and 4 bases respectively, with 11 bases between them. Germline V lookup: CDR1 SGDLS, CDR2 YYNGEE. The CDR3 DNA reads TGTGCCAGCAGCGTAGCTACGGACCCGTACAATGAGCAGTTCTTC. As protein: CASSVATDPYNEQFF.

This clone was detected many times. A read error may explain this, as a much larger clone is one base away. The genes are TRBV6-1 and TRBJ1-1; tentatively, D is TRBD1 (5 bases). The CDR3 loop spans 16 amino acids. Germline V lookup: CDR1 MNHNS, CDR2 SASEGT. V lost 5 bases and J 4 bases, leaving 20 bases between the germline ends. CDR3 DNA sequence: TGTGCCAGCAGTAGGGGCATCAATTTAATAAGCACTGAAGCTTTCTTT. Amino acids: CASSRGINLISTEAFF.

The sample holds one count of this clone. This chain links TRBV7-3 with TRBJ2-1, with TRBD2 matching 10 bases. CDR3 length: 17 residues. V shed 1 base, J shed 9 bases, and the junction held 12 bases outside the gene matches. Germline CDR1 reads SGHTA; CDR2 reads FQGTGA. The chain's CDR3 is CASSLNPPSGSSGEQFF. The DNA of the CDR3 is TGTGCCAGCAGCTTAAATCCCCCTAGCGGGAGCTCGGGTGAGCAGTTCTTC. Full variable domain (outside the CDR3, taken from reference TRBV7-3 and TRBJ2-1): GAGVSQTPSNKVTEKGKYVELRCDPISGHTALYWYRQSLGQGPEFLIYFQGTGAADDSGLPNDRFFAVRPEGSVSTLKIQRTERGDSAVYLCASSLNPPSGSSGEQFFGPGTRLTVL.

This clone was recorded many times. J is TRBJ2-3 and V is TRBV30; 8 nucleotides line up with TRBD2. The V and J ends lost 3 bases and 5 bases, in that order; junction bases with no gene match: 4. The CDR3 loop spans 13 amino acids. Germline V CDR1 and CDR2: GTSNPN, SVGIG (reference sequence). The CDR3 sequence: CAWSGLAGDTQYF. The CDR3 bases are TGTGCCTGGAGCGGACTAGCAGGAGATACGCAGTATTTT.

This clone was detected a few times. The sample carries other DNA sequences with the same CDR3. The J gene is TRBJ2-1, the V gene TRBV6-1; no definite D call. Germline V gives CDR1 MNHNS, CDR2 SASEGT. The CDR3 is 16 amino acids. Trimming took 5 bases from V and 8 from J, leaving 22 bases between them. Here the CDR3 reads CASSRVAINVVYEQFF. In DNA form, the CDR3 reads TGTGCCAGCAGTCGAGTTGCTATAAACGTGGTCTATGAGCAGTTCTTC.

This clone was counted at least ten times. This sequence joins TRBV7-8 and TRBJ2-7, with D possibly TRBD1 on 7 matching bases. Trimming removed 1 base at V and 2 bases at J, with 12 bases between. The CDR3 runs 15 residues. CDR1 is SGHVS and CDR2 is FQNEAQ in the germline V gene. This CDR3 is CASSLEGGTAYEQYF. The CDR3 DNA follows: TGTGCCAGCAGCTTAGAGGGCGGGACAGCCTACGAGCAGTACTTC.

This clone was recorded many times. The same CDR3 also results from other DNA sequences found in this sample. The CDR3 DNA reads TGCGCCAGCAGTGGAATAGCGGGGGGGCTGGATACGCAGTATTTT. Its translation: CASSGIAGGLDTQYF. The chain joins TRBV10-1 to TRBJ2-3; the match to TRBD2 covers 11 bases. Germline CDR1 is WNHNN and CDR2 is SYGVQD (reference sequence). V shed 4 bases and J 6 bases; nucleotides not matched to a gene: 6. CDR3 length equals 15 residues.

This clone was seen a handful of times. The chain employs TRBV6-1 and TRBJ1-1, with D possibly matching TRBD1 (5 bases). V was clipped by 3 bases and J by 7 bases, with 12 bases between them. The germline V gene has CDR1 MNHNS and CDR2 SASEGT. The CDR3 has 13 amino acids. The CDR3 loop is CASSDTPRDEAFF. CDR3 coding DNA: TGTGCCAGCAGTGACACCCCCAGGGATGAAGCTTTCTTT.

By sample share, this clone is medium-sized. The rearrangement links TRBV20-1 to TRBJ2-7; a possible D gene is TRBD2 (6 bases). V gave up 5 bases and J gave up 2 bases, with 16 bases separating them. The CDR3 has 14 residues. Germline CDR1 DFQATT, CDR2 SNEGSKA (reference sequence). The CDR3 region has the DNA TGCAGTGCTGGGGAGCGGCCGGGGGCCTACGAGCAGTACTTC. This translates into CSAGERPGAYEQYF.